A selection of T cell receptor beta chains follows, all from one sample in a study of response to subunit inactivated influenza vaccine. TCRdb itself ran the RT-PCR reads through MiXCR, one entry per CDR3 protein. Here the sample spans fewer than 550,000 distinct CDR3 sequences, less than 30% being singletons. Source: CD4+ T cells sorted from PBMCs, taken 4 to 6 days after vaccination. The source of these receptors is a man in his fifties or sixties who received an inactivated influenza vaccine. CDR3s include the opening cysteine and the closing phenylalanine or tryptophan. Each record gives: V gene, D gene, J gene, clone size, CDR3 DNA, CDR3 protein. D genes are given only for firm matches. Clone size is stated in some rows and not others, as once, few, many or a class when expanded.

>TRBV4-3|TRBD2|TRBJ2-1|-
TGCGCCAGCAGCCACGGGACTAGCGGAACCTACAATGAGCAGTTCTTC
CASSHGTSGTYNEQFF
>TRBV20-1|-|TRBJ2-1|few
TGCAGTGCTAGAGATCCCGGCAGGGTGGGCCGCAATGAGCAGTTCTTC
CSARDPGRVGRNEQFF
>TRBV12-3/TRBV12-4|-|TRBJ2-5|many
TGTGCCAGCAGTTTGCTGCAGGGGCCACGTACCCAGTACTTC
CASSLLQGPRTQYF
>TRBV6-4|-|TRBJ2-1|-
TGTGCCAGCAGTCCGGGATTCCTAACGGGCAATGAGCAGTTCTTC
CASSPGFLTGNEQFF
>TRBV12-3/TRBV12-4|-|TRBJ1-6|many
TGTGCCAGCAGTTTCGGATCGAGGGGATCATCCCTCCACTTT
CASSFGSRGSSLHF
>TRBV5-1|-|TRBJ2-2|few
TGCGCCAGCAGCTTGGACACAAACACCGGGGAGCTGTTTTTT
CASSLDTNTGELFF
>TRBV10-2|-|TRBJ2-7|-
TGCGCCAGCAGTGATGGTCGGGGGTCCTACGAGCAGTACTTC
CASSDGRGSYEQYF
>TRBV12-3/TRBV12-4|TRBD2|TRBJ2-2|-
TGTGCCAGCAGTTTTTGGGGGACTAGGCTACCCGGGGAGCTGTTTTTT
CASSFWGTRLPGELFF
>TRBV11-2|-|TRBJ1-2|few
TGTGCCAGCAGCTTAGTAAAAGGGCGTGGGTATGGCTACACCTTC
CASSLVKGRGYGYTF
>TRBV28|-|TRBJ2-1|few
TGTGCCAGCAGTTCCTCCAAAGTGGCGGGCCCTTACAATGAGCAGTTCTTC
CASSSSKVAGPYNEQFF
>TRBV29-1|-|TRBJ2-7|medium-sized
TGCAGCGTTGAGGACGGGTCAGTCGAGCAGTACTTC
CSVEDGSVEQYF
>TRBV20-1|-|TRBJ2-5|few
TGCAGTGCTAGGAAGGACCAAGAGACCCAGTACTTC
CSARKDQETQYF
>TRBV4-3|-|TRBJ2-2|many
TGCGCCAGCAGCCAACGGCCGGCGGGGACGAACACCGGGGAGCTGTTTTTT
CASSQRPAGTNTGELFF
>TRBV7-9|-|TRBJ1-2|-
TGTGCCAGCAGCTTGGACGGAGATCTAACTAACTATGGCTACACCTTC
CASSLDGDLTNYGYTF
>TRBV18|-|TRBJ2-3|many
TGTGCCAGCAGCCCCCCGAACACAGATACGCAGTATTTT
CASSPPNTDTQYF
>TRBV5-1|-|TRBJ1-2|-
TGCGCCAGCAGCTGGGCCCCGGGGGAGGGCTATGGCTACACCTTC
CASSWAPGEGYGYTF
>TRBV27|-|TRBJ2-2|-
TGTGCCAGCAGTTACAGGGAGGTAGGCGGGGAGCTGTTTTTT
CASSYREVGGELFF
>TRBV11-1|-|TRBJ2-3|-
TGTGCCAGCAGCTCACCCTTCAGGCTAGAGGGGATCACAGATACGCAGTATTTT
CASSSPFRLEGITDTQYF
>TRBV10-3|-|TRBJ1-1|-
TGTGCCATCAGTGAGTCGATGAGGGTCGTCACTGAAGCGTTCTTT
CAISESMRVVTEAFF
>TRBV6-5|TRBD2|TRBJ2-1|-
TGTGCCAGCAGTTACAACGCGGGACTAGTTTTGGGTGAGCAGTTCTTC
CASSYNAGLVLGEQFF
>TRBV11-1|TRBD2|TRBJ2-1|-
TGTGCCAGCAGCTTATTAGCGGGGCGGGGAGGCACCTACAATGAGCAGTTCTTC
CASSLLAGRGGTYNEQFF
>TRBV20-1|-|TRBJ2-4|-
TGCAGTGCCCGGACAACTTCAAACATTCAGTACTTC
CSARTTSNIQYF
>TRBV12-3/TRBV12-4|-|TRBJ1-2|few
TGTGCCAGCACCCAGGCGACTTACTATGGCTACACCTTC
CASTQATYYGYTF
>TRBV3-1|-|TRBJ1-2|-
TGTGCCAGCAGCCAAGCTCTAGCCTATGGCTACACCTTC
CASSQALAYGYTF